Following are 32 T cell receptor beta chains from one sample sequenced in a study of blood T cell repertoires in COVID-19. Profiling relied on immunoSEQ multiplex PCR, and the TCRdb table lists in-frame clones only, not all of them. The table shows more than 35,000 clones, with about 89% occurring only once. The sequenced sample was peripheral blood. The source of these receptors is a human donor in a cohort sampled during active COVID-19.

The CDR3 sequence: CASSSPSGGAGNEQFF. The CDR3 DNA is TGTGCCAGCAGCTCCCCCAGCGGGGGGGCCGGTAATGAGCAGTTCTTC. V is TRBV7-9 and J is TRBJ2-1; 10 positions agree with TRBD2. CDR1 SEHNR and CDR2 FQNEAQ come from the germline V gene (reference sequence). The CDR3 totals 16 residues. V dropped 4 bases and J dropped 7; count of bases not matched to a gene: 10.

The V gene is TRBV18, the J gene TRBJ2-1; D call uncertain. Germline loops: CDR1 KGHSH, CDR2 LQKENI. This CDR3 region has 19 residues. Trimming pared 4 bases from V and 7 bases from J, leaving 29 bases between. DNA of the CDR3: TGTGCCAGCTCACGCTTACTCCCTGACTCGCCCTCGAGTTCAAATGAGCAGTTCTTC. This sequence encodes CASSRLLPDSPSSSNEQFF.

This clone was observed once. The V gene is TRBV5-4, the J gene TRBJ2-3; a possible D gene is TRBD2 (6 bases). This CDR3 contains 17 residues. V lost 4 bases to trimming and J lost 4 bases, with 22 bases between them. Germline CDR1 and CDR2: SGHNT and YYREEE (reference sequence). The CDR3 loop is CASSTPSGVLNPDTQYF. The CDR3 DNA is TGTGCCAGCAGCACCCCGTCGGGGGTTCTGAACCCAGATACGCAGTATTTT.

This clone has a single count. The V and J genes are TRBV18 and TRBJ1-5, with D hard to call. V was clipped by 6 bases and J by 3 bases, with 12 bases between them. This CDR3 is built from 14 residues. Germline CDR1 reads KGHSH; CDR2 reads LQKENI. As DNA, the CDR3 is TGTGCCAGCTCTCAAGGACGGGACAATCAGCCCCAGCATTTT. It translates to CASSQGRDNQPQHF.

The CDR3 loop is CASSDWTYNEQFF. CDR3 in DNA: TGTGCCAGCAGCGACTGGACTTACAATGAGCAGTTCTTC. The rearrangement joins TRBV2 to TRBJ2-1, with D possibly being TRBD2 (5 bases). The germline CDR1 and CDR2 sequences are SNHLY and FYNNEI. Trimming stripped 6 bases from V and 4 bases from J, with 10 bases between. The CDR3 length is 13 residues.

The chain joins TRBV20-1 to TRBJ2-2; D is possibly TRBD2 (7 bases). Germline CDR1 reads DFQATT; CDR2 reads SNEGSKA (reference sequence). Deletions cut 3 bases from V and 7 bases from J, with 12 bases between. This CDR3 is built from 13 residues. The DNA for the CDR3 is TGCAGTGCTAGTGGACAGCGGGGCGGGGAGCTGTTTTTT. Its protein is CSASGQRGGELFF.

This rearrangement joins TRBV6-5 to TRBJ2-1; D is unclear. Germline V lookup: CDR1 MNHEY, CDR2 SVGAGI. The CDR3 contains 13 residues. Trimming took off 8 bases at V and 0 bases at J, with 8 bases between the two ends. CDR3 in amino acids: CASLGSSYNEQFF. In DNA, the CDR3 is TGTGCCAGCCTTGGTAGCTCCTACAATGAGCAGTTCTTC.

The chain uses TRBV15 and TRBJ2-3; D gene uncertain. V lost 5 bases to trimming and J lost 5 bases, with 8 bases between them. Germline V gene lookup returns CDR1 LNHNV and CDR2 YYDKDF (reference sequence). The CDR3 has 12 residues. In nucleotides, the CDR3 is TGTGCCACCAGCTCTCGTTTAGATACGCAGTATTTT. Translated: CATSSRLDTQYF.

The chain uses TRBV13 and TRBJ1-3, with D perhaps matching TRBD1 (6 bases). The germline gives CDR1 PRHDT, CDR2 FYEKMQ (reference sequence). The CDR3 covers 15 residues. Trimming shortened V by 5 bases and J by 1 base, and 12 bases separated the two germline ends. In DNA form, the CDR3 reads TGTGCCAGCAGCCATGGGACATTGTCTGGAAACACCATATATTTT. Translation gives CASSHGTLSGNTIYF.

The CDR3 bases are TGTGCCAGCAGGATGCAACAGGGGTCGGACGGGGAGCTGTTTTTT. It yields the protein CASRMQQGSDGELFF. The rearrangement uses TRBV2 and TRBJ2-2; TRBD1 matches 7 bases. CDR1 and CDR2 (germline): SNHLY, FYNNEI. This CDR3 region has 15 residues. The trim removed 6 bases at V and 7 bases at J, leaving 11 bases unmatched.

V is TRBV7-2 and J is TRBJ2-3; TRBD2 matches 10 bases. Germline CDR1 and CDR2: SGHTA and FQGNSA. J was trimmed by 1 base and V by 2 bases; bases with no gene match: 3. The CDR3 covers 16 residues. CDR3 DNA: TGTGCCAGCAGCTTACAAGGGACTAGCGGCACAGATACGCAGTATTTT. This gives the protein CASSLQGTSGTDTQYF.

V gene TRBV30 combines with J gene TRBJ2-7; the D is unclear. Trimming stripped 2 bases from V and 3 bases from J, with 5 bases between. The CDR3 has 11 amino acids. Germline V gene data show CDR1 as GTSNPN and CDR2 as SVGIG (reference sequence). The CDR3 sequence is CAWSSRYEQYF. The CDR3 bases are TGTGCCTGGAGTAGCCGCTACGAGCAGTACTTC.

The CDR3 reads CASSQDLSEQYF. CDR3 coding DNA: TGTGCCAGCAGCCAAGATCTCTCCGAGCAGTACTTC. The gene calls are TRBV3-1 (or the pseudogene TRBV3-2) and TRBJ2-7; D uncertain. The V gene's germline CDR1 is LGHDT and CDR2 YNNKEL (reference sequence). Trimming cost V 0 bases and J 6 bases, with 6 bases left between them. The CDR3 covers 12 residues.

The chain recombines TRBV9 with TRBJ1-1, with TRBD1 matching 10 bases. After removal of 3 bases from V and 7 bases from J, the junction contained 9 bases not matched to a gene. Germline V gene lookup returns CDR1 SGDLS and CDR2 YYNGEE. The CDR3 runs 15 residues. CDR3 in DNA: TGTGCCAGCAGCGAGCCCGGGACAGGGGAACTTGAAGCTTTCTTT. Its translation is CASSEPGTGELEAFF.

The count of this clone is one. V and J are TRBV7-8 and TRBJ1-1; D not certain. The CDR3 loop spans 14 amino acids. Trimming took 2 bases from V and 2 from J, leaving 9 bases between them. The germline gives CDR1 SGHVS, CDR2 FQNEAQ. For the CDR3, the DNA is TGTGCCAGCAGCTTATTGGCTTTTAACACTGAAGCTTTCTTT. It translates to CASSLLAFNTEAFF.

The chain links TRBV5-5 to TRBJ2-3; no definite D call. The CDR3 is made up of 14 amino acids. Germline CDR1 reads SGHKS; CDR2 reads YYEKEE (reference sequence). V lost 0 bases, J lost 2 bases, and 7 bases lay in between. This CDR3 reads CASSLAPNTDTQYF. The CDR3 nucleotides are TGTGCCAGCAGCTTGGCCCCCAACACAGATACGCAGTATTTT.

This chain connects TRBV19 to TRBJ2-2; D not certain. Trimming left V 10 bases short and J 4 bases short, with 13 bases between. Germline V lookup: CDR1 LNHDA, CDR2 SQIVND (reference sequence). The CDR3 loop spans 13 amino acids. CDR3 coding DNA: TGTGCCACCCTCACCAGAGGCACCGGGGAGCTGTTTTTT. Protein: CATLTRGTGELFF.

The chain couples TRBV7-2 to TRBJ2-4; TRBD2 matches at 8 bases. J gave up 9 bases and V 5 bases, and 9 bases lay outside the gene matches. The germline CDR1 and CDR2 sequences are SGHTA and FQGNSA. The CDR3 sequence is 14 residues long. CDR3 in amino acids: CASSPSGGGGIQYF. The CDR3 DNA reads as TGTGCCAGCAGCCCGAGCGGGGGAGGTGGCATTCAGTACTTC.

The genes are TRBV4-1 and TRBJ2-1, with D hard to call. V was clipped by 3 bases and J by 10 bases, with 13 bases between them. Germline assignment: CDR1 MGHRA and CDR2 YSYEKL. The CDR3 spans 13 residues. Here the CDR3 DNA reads TGCGCCAGCAGCCACCTAGACGGGTACGAGCAGTTCTTC. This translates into CASSHLDGYEQFF.

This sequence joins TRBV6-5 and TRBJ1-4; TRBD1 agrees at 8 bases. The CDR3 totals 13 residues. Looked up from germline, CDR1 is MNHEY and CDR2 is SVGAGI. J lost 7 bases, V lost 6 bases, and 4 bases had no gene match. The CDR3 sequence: CASRKTGVEKLFF. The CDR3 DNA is TGTGCCAGCAGGAAGACAGGGGTTGAAAAACTGTTTTTT.

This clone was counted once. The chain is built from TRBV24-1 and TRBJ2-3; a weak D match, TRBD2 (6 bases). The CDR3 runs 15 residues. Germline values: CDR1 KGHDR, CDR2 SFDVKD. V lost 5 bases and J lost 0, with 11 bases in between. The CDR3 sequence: CATSGGTGSTDTQYF. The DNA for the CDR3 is TGTGCCACCAGTGGCGGGACGGGTAGCACAGATACGCAGTATTTT.

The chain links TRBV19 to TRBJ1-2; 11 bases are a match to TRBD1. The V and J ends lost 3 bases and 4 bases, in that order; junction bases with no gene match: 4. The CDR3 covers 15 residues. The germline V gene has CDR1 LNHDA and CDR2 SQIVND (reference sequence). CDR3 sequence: CASSIGTGGSYGYTF. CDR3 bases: TGTGCCAGTAGTATCGGGACAGGGGGAAGCTATGGCTACACCTTC.

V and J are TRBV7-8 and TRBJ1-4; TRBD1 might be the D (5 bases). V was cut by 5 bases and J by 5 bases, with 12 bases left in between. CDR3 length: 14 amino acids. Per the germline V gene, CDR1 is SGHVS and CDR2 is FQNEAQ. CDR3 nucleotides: TGTGCCAGCAGCCGACGACAGATAAATGAAAAACTGTTTTTT. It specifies CASSRRQINEKLFF.

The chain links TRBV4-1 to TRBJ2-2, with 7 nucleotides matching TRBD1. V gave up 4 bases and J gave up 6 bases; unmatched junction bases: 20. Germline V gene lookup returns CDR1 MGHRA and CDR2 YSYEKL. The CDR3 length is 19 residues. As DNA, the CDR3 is TGCGCCAGCAGCCCCGACGGCAGGGGGAGCTCTGGGGTGGCCGGGGAGCTGTTTTTT. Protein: CASSPDGRGSSGVAGELFF.

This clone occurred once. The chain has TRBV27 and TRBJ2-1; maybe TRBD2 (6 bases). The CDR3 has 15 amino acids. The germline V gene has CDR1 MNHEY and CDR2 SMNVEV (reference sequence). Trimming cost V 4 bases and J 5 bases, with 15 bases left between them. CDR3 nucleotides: TGTGCCAGCAGTTGGCCCCGCGGCGGGGACAATGAGCAGTTCTTC. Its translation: CASSWPRGGDNEQFF.

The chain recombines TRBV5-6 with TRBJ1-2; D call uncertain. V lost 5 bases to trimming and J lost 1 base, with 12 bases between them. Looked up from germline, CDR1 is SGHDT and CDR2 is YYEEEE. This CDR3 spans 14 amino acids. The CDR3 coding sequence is TGTGCCAGCAGGTCGGGAGTCCTTAACTATGGCTACACCTTC. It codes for CASRSGVLNYGYTF. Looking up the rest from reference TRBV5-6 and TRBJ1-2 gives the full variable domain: DAGVTQSPTHLIKTRGQQVTLRCSPKSGHDTVSWYQQALGQGPQFIFQYYEEEERQRGNFPDRFSGHQFPNYSSELNVNALLLGDSALYLCASRSGVLNYGYTFGSGTRLTVV.

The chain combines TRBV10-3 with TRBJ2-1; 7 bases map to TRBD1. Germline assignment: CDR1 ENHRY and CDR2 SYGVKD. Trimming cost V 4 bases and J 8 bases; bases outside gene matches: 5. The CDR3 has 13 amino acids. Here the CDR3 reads CAISGSTGDEQFF. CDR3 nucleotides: TGTGCCATCAGTGGATCTACAGGGGATGAGCAGTTCTTC.

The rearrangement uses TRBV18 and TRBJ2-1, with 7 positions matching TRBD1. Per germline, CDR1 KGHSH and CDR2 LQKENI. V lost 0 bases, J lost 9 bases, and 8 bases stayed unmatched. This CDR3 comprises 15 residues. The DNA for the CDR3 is TGTGCCAGCTCACCACCGTCACAGGGGTTGGGTGAGCAGTTCTTC. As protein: CASSPPSQGLGEQFF.

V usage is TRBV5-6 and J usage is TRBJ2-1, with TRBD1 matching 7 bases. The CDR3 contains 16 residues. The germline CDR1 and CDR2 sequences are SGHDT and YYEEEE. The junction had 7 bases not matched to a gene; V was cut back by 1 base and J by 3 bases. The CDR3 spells CASSLTGANLYNEQFF. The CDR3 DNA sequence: TGTGCCAGCAGCTTGACAGGGGCCAATCTCTACAATGAGCAGTTCTTC.

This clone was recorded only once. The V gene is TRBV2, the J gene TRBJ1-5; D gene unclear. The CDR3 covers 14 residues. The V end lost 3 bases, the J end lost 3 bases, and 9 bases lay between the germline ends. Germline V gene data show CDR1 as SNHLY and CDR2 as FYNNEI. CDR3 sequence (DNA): TGTGCCAGCAGTGAGTCCCGGTTCAATCAGCCCCAGCATTTT. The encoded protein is CASSESRFNQPQHF. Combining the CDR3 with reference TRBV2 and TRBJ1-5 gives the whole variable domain EPEVTQTPSHQVTQMGQEVILRCVPISNHLYFYWYRQILGQKVEFLVSFYNNEISEKSEIFDDQFSVERPDGSNFTLKIRSTKLEDSAMYFCASSESRFNQPQHFGDGTRLSIL.

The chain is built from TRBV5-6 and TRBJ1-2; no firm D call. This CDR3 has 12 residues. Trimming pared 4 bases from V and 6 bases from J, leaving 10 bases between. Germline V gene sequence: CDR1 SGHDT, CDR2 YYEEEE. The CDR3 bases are TGTGCCAGCAGCCCGACATCGCATGGCTACACCTTC. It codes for CASSPTSHGYTF.

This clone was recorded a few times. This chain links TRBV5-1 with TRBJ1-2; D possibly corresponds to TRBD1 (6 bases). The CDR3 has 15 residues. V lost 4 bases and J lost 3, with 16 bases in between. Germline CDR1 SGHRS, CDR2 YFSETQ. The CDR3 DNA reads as TGCGCCAGCAGCGATCGGGCAGGGGTGGACTATGGCTACACCTTC. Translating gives CASSDRAGVDYGYTF.